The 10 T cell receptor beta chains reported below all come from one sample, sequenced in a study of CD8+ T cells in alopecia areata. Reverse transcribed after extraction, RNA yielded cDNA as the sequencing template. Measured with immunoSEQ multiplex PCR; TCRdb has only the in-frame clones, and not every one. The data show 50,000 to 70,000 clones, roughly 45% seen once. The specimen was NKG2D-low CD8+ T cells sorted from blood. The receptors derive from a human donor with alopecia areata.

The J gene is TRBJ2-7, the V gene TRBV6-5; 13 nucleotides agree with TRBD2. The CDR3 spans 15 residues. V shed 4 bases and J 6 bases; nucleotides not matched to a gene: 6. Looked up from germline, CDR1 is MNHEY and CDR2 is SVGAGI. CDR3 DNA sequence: TGTGCCAGCAGTTTAAGGACTAGCGGGAGTGGCGAGCAGTACTTC. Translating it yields CASSLRTSGSGEQYF.

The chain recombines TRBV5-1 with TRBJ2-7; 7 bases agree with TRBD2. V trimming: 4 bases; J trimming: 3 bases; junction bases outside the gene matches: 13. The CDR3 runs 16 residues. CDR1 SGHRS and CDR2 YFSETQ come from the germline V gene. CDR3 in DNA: TGCGCCAGCAGCCCTAAATCGGGTGCGGGAGTCTACGAGCAGTACTTC. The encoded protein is CASSPKSGAGVYEQYF.

CDR3 amino acids: CASRPEPDYNEQFF. CDR3 DNA sequence: TGTGCCAGCAGACCAGAACCAGATTACAATGAGCAGTTCTTC. The genes are TRBV2 and TRBJ2-1; no definite D call. Per germline, CDR1 SNHLY and CDR2 FYNNEI. The CDR3 runs 14 residues. Trimming stripped 6 bases from V and 4 bases from J, with 13 bases between.

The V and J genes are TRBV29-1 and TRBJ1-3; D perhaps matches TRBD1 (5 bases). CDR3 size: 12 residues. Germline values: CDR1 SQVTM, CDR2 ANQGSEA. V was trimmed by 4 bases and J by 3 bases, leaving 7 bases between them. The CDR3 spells CSVVGDGNTIYF. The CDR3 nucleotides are TGCAGCGTTGTAGGGGATGGAAACACCATATATTTT.

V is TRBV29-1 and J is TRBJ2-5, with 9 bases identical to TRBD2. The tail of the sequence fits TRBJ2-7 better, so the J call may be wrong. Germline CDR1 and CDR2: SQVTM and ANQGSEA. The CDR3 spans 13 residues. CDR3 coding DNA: TGCAGCGTTGAACCAGCGGGAGGCTCCGAGCAGTACTTC. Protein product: CSVEPAGGSEQYF.

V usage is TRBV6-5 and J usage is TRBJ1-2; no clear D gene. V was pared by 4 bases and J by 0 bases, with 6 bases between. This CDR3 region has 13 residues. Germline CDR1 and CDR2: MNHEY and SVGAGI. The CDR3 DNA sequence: TGTGCCAGCAGTTTCACAGCTAACTATGGCTACACCTTC. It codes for CASSFTANYGYTF.

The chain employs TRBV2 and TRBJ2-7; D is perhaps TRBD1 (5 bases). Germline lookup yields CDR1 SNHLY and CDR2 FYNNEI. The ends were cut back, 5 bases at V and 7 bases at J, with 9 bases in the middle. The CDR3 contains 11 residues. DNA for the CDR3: TGTGCCAGCAGTCCAGGGATAGAGCAGTACTTC. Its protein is CASSPGIEQYF.

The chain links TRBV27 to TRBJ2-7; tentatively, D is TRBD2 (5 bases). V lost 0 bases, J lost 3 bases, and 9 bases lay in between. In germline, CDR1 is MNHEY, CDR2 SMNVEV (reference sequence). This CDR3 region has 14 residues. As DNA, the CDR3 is TGTGCCAGCAGTTTATCCACGGGGTTCTACGAGCAGTACTTC. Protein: CASSLSTGFYEQYF.

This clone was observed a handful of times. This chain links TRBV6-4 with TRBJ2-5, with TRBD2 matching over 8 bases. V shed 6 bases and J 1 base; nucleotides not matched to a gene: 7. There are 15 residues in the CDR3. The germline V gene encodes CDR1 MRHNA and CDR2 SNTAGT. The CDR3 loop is CASSGGLESQETQYF. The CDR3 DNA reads TGTGCCAGCAGCGGGGGACTAGAAAGCCAAGAGACCCAGTACTTC.

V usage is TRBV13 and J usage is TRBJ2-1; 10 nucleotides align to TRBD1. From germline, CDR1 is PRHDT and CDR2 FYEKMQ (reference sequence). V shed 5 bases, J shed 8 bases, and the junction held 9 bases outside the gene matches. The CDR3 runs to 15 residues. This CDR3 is CASSHGQGGLYEQFF. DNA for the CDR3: TGTGCCAGCAGCCATGGACAGGGGGGGCTATATGAGCAGTTCTTC.